The rows below give T cell receptor beta chains drawn from one sample of a study of blood T cell repertoires in COVID-19. Only in-frame clones appear in the TCRdb table, and some are missing; sequencing was by immunoSEQ multiplex PCR. The sample lists 280,000 or so clones, roughly 87% occurring once. The sequenced sample was PBMCs or T cells enriched from blood (not recorded which). The receptors stem from a middle-aged woman who had recovered from COVID-19. Both conserved end residues are part of each CDR3. The order of the fields is J gene, V gene, D gene, clone size, CDR3 DNA, CDR3 protein. A D gene is named only where the DNA matches it firmly. Some rows have no size entry. The others give once, few or many, or a class for an expanded clone.

>TRBJ1-5|TRBV12-3/TRBV12-4|TRBD1|.
TGTGCCAGCCGGGGGACAGGGGAACAGCCCCAGCATTTT
CASRGTGEQPQHF
>TRBJ2-4|TRBV30|.|.
TGTGCCTGGAGTCAGAGGCAGCTAAACATTCAGTACTTC
CAWSQRQLNIQYF
>TRBJ1-6|TRBV10-3|.|once
TGTGCCATCATGGCTAGGGCGGGGGCTAATTCACCCCTCCACTTT
CAIMARAGANSPLHF
>TRBJ2-2|TRBV9|TRBD1|.
TGTGCCAGCAGCGTAGCCCCGACAGGGTCCGGGGAGCTGTTTTTT
CASSVAPTGSGELFF
>TRBJ1-3|TRBV7-2|.|once
TGTGCCAGCACCCTAACCCGGACAGCTGGAAACACCATATATTTT
CASTLTRTAGNTIYF
>TRBJ2-3|TRBV28|TRBD2|.
TGTGCCAGCAGTCGGGGCGGGAGTTTCGATACGCAGTATTTT
CASSRGGSFDTQYF
>TRBJ2-7|TRBV6-5|TRBD1|.
TGTGCCAGCAGACTGGGACAGGGCCCCCACGAGCAGTACTTC
CASRLGQGPHEQYF
>TRBJ2-1|TRBV7-2|TRBD2|.
TGTGCCAGCAGCTCCTCCGGGACTAGCGGGAGGCGGGGGAATGAGCAGTTCTTC
CASSSSGTSGRRGNEQFF
>TRBJ1-4|TRBV7-2|.|.
TGTGCCAGCAGCTTAGATAGGGGCGGTGAAAAACTGTTTTTT
CASSLDRGGEKLFF
>TRBJ1-2|TRBV2|.|.
TGTGCCAGCAGTGAATCAGGCAGGTCCCGCTATGGCTACACCTTC
CASSESGRSRYGYTF
>TRBJ1-1|TRBV7-8|.|.
TGTGCCAGCAGCCTAGCGAGTCACACTGAAGCTTTCTTT
CASSLASHTEAFF
>TRBJ1-2|TRBV7-2|TRBD1|.
TGTGCCAGCAGCCGCCGGGACAGGGATGGCTACACCTTC
CASSRRDRDGYTF
>TRBJ1-2|TRBV18|.|.
TGTGCCAGCTCACCCCTAGACGCTTATGGCTACACCTTC
CASSPLDAYGYTF
>TRBJ2-6|TRBV7-9|TRBD2|.
TGTGCCAGCCGATGGGCGGGAGGACCCTTCTCTGGGGCCAACGTCCTGACTTTC
CASRWAGGPFSGANVLTF
>TRBJ2-7|TRBV21-1|.|.
TGTGCCAGCAGCAAAGGAGGCGGGCACGAGCAGTACTTC
CASSKGGGHEQYF
>TRBJ2-5|TRBV7-9|TRBD1|once
TGTGCCAGCAGCAACGGACAGGGGGCGGGGGAGACCCAGTACTTC
CASSNGQGAGETQYF
>TRBJ1-3|TRBV6-5|TRBD1|.
TGTGCCAGCAGTTCGCAGGGGGAAACTGGAAACACCATATATTTT
CASSSQGETGNTIYF
>TRBJ2-7|TRBV11-2|.|.
TGTGCCAGCAGCTTATTGGGGGCAGCCTCCCCTGAGCAGTACTTC
CASSLLGAASPEQYF
>TRBJ2-7|TRBV28|.|few
TGTGCCAGCAGCCCCTCCCCCCAGCGGGTACGGTACGAGCAGTACTTC
CASSPSPQRVRYEQYF
>TRBJ2-3|TRBV5-3|.|.
TGTGCCAGAATATTGGGCTTCCTCACAGATACGCAGTATTTT
CARILGFLTDTQYF
>TRBJ1-2|TRBV5-4|TRBD1|.
TGTGCCAGCAGCTTGGGAGGGGGCTTGGGGTTCTATGGCTACACCTTC
CASSLGGGLGFYGYTF
>TRBJ2-3|TRBV5-1|TRBD2|.
TGCGCCAGCCGGACTAGCGGGGCGACAGATACGCAGTATTTT
CASRTSGATDTQYF
>TRBJ1-6|TRBV18|TRBD1|.
TGTGCCAGCTCACCACTGGGAGACAGGGGGAGGTCACCCCTCCACTTT
CASSPLGDRGRSPLHF
>TRBJ2-3|TRBV19|TRBD1|.
TGTGCCAGTAGTATCAGGGGGAGCTTGTTGTTGACAGATACGCAGTATTTT
CASSIRGSLLLTDTQYF